This entry concerns a single TCR beta chain. Its antigen has not been determined. Base qualities were left out, and no much larger clone turns up one base away. Looking up the germline V gene (reference sequence) yields CDR1 LNHDA and CDR2 SQIVND. The CDR3 measures 13 amino acids from cysteine to phenylalanine. Solely the CDR3 DNA is kept, with 39 bases framed from the first base. V drops 7 bases and J drops 4 bases, leaving 13 bases in between. This record comes from a study of identical twins (dated by TCRdb to 2015 to 2016). Notes on the research overall: The study deep-sequenced TCR alpha and beta repertoires from monozygotic twins, unrelated adults of various ages and cord blood to test whether fetal clonotypes persist. To rule out contamination, replicate twin experiments were performed at different times with different library preparation protocols.

All donors were healthy Caucasians. Three pairs of female monozygotic twins, all aged roughly 18 to 29 years, were included in the twin cohort. Peripheral blood mononuclear cells were the source from which RNA for the TCR libraries was isolated. The full study reports these points: A weaker excess of twin sharing was found in beta out-of-frame sequences because the signal-to-noise ratio was lowered by fewer shared sequences. Compared with coincidental sharing between unrelated individuals, out-of-frame TCR alpha sequences shared between twins showed an excess of sequences with low generation probability. Zero-insertion analyses could be partly confounded by invariant T cells such as MAIT and iNKT, though diverse VJ usage argued against such confounding for most clonotypes. Because the same donors could not be followed over many years, the conclusions depended on cross-sectional statistical analysis. Abundant cord blood beta clonotypes had fewer insertions, young adult naive repertoires showed a similar but weaker trend, and memory repertoires showed no such trend. Out-of-frame TCR alpha sharing in monozygotic twins was systematically underestimated by recombination models, whereas sharing between unrelated individuals was in agreement with the recombination models.

Library generation was performed with 5' RACE. Reads for this sample came from an Illumina HiSeq 2000. A universal primer binding site was added through template switching, and the final cDNA carried a unique molecular identifier so that TCR cDNA molecules could be counted accurately. First-strand cDNA for TCR alpha and beta chains was synthesized from specific primers in the conserved constant-segment region. To control for contamination, every cDNA library was double barcoded, receiving both a SMART-Mk sample barcode and Illumina barcodes. Two successive PCR steps introduced TruSeq adapter sequences along with Illumina sample barcodes. Sequencing of the TCR alpha and beta cDNA libraries was done on the Illumina HiSeq platform using custom primers. Processing in the source paper ran as follows. MiGEC was used to process raw reads and extract unique molecular identifiers, and MiXCR was used to find CDR3 positions. Recombination models were inferred per individual with the repgenHMM and IGoR tools using an EM algorithm. Shared clonotype analysis was performed with the tcR package in R, normalizing sharing by the product of cloneset sizes. To study raw recombination without the effects of thymic and clonal selection, out-of-frame nonproductive sequences were analyzed. Using fastp at Q25 and MiXCR, TCRdb reprocessed the public reads and kept productive beta chains. Every entry covers one CDR3 protein and lists the most common genes and DNA from its rows. The V and J calls shown here were made by TCRdb, not taken from the authors' results. Present in this sample are about 720,000 distinct CDR3 sequences, around a sixth of which were seen just once. The ten largest clones capture over 10% of the sample.

This same sample was also taken into another study, of T cells expressing NK-cell markers. The second study, in turn, reports: In sorted CD3+CD56+NKG2C+, CD3+CD56+NKG2C- and CD3+CD56-NKG2C+ T-cell subsets from about eight donors, TCR beta-chain repertoires were profiled. Seven of the eight sequenced donors were HCMV-seropositive and one was HCMV-seronegative. To restrict sorting to alphabetaTCR-expressing T cells, an anti-gammadeltaTCR antibody was added in several experiments. In six donors, the dominant CD3+CD56+NKG2C+ clonotypes were among the top 10 CD8+ clonotypes and accounted for about 1.0-7.0% of CD8+ T cells. Those dominant clonotypes were again the most abundant among CD3+CD56-NKG2C+ cells in a few donors, at about 25-60.1%. It remained unclear whether the expanded NKG2C-expressing T cell clones were specific for HCMV antigens. The study sequenced eight donors, all healthy volunteers chosen at random: three men and five women. HCMV-specific IgG was detected in serum with a commercial ELISA kit to determine HCMV serostatus. For a handful of donors, bulk peripheral blood T-cell repertoires were also sequenced from unsorted PBMC. MIGEC was used to demultiplex reads and group the reads by UMI, and MiTCR was used to assemble and quantify clonotypes. To exclude erroneous sequences, only TCR cDNA sequences supported by at least two reads were retained. The tcR package was used for downstream repertoire analysis, and clonotypes were matched across fractions by CDR3 nucleotide sequence plus V segment. VDJmatch was used to annotate antigen specificity against VDJdb, with one amino acid substitution in CDR3 allowed.

The sequence came from a young woman in good health. The chain uses TRBV19 and TRBJ1-1, with the D gene too uncertain to name. Sequencing was performed on PBMCs. The CDR3 in this case is CASTDIGSTEAFF. In nucleotides, the sequence is TGTGCCAGTACCGACATCGGAAGCACTGAAGCTTTCTTT.